The rows below give T cell receptor beta chains drawn from one sample of a study of shared clonotypes between healthy human individuals. This table comes from immunoSEQ multiplex PCR, and its TCRdb copy is limited to in-frame clones, with some not included. This sample has approximately 2,000,000 clones, with about 90% found just once. The source material was naive CD4+ T cells from PBMCs. The receptors were gathered from a man younger than 35 in good health. Some clones in this sample may be carry-over from other donors' samples. CDR3s include the opening cysteine and the closing phenylalanine or tryptophan. The order of the fields is D gene, V gene, J gene, clone size, CDR3 protein, CDR3 DNA. A D gene is named only where the DNA matches it firmly. Rows give clone size only sometimes, using once, few, many, or a class for an expanded clone.

D: TRBD2; V: TRBV18; J: TRBJ2-3; size: .; CDR3: CASSLLGLAGDTQYF; DNA: TGTGCCAGCTCACTCCTTGGACTAGCGGGGGATACGCAGTATTTT
D: .; V: TRBV28; J: TRBJ1-5; size: .; CDR3: CASSRGGGKQPQHF; DNA: TGTGCCAGCAGTCGCGGTGGGGGGAAACAGCCCCAGCATTTT
D: TRBD1; V: TRBV5-4; J: TRBJ2-5; size: .; CDR3: CASSSTGALYETQYF; DNA: TGTGCCAGCAGCTCGACAGGGGCTTTATATGAGACCCAGTACTTC
D: .; V: TRBV28; J: TRBJ1-2; size: .; CDR3: CASSFQARGYTF; DNA: TGTGCCAGCAGTTTTCAGGCGCGGGGCTACACCTTC
D: TRBD1; V: TRBV5-4; J: TRBJ2-2; size: .; CDR3: CASSWDSTNTGELFF; DNA: TGTGCCAGCAGCTGGGACAGCACGAACACCGGGGAGCTGTTTTTT
D: .; V: TRBV29-1; J: TRBJ2-3; size: .; CDR3: CSVKPADTQYF; DNA: TGCAGCGTTAAACCCGCAGATACGCAGTATTTT
D: .; V: TRBV7-9; J: TRBJ2-1; size: .; CDR3: CASSQRRELVVNEQFF; DNA: TGTGCCAGCAGCCAACGCCGGGAGTTGGTAGTGAATGAGCAGTTCTTC
D: .; V: TRBV7-9; J: TRBJ2-5; size: .; CDR3: CASSPTPTGFGETQYF; DNA: TGTGCCAGCAGCCCGACTCCCACAGGGTTCGGGGAGACCCAGTACTTC
D: .; V: TRBV4-1; J: TRBJ1-4; size: .; CDR3: CASSQDLQKGEKLFF; DNA: TGCGCCAGCAGCCAAGACCTCCAGAAAGGGGAAAAACTGTTTTTT
D: TRBD1; V: TRBV5-1; J: TRBJ2-7; size: once; CDR3: CASSWGEGGRDYEQYF; DNA: TGCGCCAGCAGCTGGGGCGAAGGGGGCCGGGACTACGAGCAGTACTTC